What follows are 13 T cell receptor beta chains derived from one specimen sequenced in a study of cytomegalovirus exposure and HLA in healthy donors. With 60 Vbeta and 13 Jbeta primers, the PCR was carried out. Sequencing was performed with immunoSEQ multiplex PCR; in TCRdb, only in-frame clones are kept and a portion is missing. This table has 150,000 or so clones, around 84% appearing once. Material for sequencing was PBMCs. The receptor set was obtained from a man in his fifties in good health and CMV-seropositive.

The sample holds one count of this clone. The chain has TRBV6-1 and TRBJ1-5, with TRBD1 matching over 7 bases. Germline trimming cut 4 bases from V and 4 bases from J; bases unmatched to any gene: 7. The CDR3 sequence is 15 residues long. The germline gives CDR1 MNHNS, CDR2 SASEGT. CDR3 bases: TGTGCCAGCAGTGGGGGACAGCTCCCGAATCAGCCCCAGCATTTT. This sequence encodes CASSGGQLPNQPQHF.

The table lists this clone with a few counts. This chain uses TRBV5-1 with TRBJ1-1; possible D gene TRBD1, 6 bases. V was trimmed by 2 bases and J by 4 bases, leaving 12 bases between them. Germline V CDR1 and CDR2: SGHRS, YFSETQ. The CDR3 is 14 amino acids. Here the CDR3 DNA reads TGCGCCAGCAGCTTTGACAGGCCGACCACTGAAGCTTTCTTT. Translation gives CASSFDRPTTEAFF.

The rearrangement uses TRBV6-1 and TRBJ2-1; maybe TRBD1 (5 bases). This CDR3 has 15 residues. Germline V gene sequence: CDR1 MNHNS, CDR2 SASEGT. V was shortened by 3 bases and J by 5 bases, with 14 bases between the two germline ends. The DNA of the CDR3 is TGTGCCAGCAGTGAGGAGCCAGGGCTAAACAATGAGCAGTTCTTC. The encoded protein is CASSEEPGLNNEQFF.

This clone was seen a few times. This sequence joins TRBV5-1 and TRBJ1-1; 8 nucleotides line up with TRBD1. The V gene end was trimmed by 3 bases and the J gene end by 3 bases; junction bases not matched to a gene: 4. The CDR3 is 14 residues long. Germline-derived CDR1 and CDR2 are SGHRS and YFSETQ. The DNA for the CDR3 is TGCGCCAGCAGCTCGGGACAGGTTTACACTGAAGCTTTCTTT. It is translated as CASSSGQVYTEAFF.

This chain connects TRBV19 to TRBJ2-7; 10 bases align to TRBD1. The ends lost 1 base at V and 2 bases at J; junction bases unmatched: 2. This CDR3 is built from 15 residues. CDR1 and CDR2 (germline): LNHDA, SQIVND (reference sequence). For the CDR3, the DNA is TGTGCCAGTAGTATAGTTGGGACAGGGGCCTACGAGCAGTACTTC. It is translated as CASSIVGTGAYEQYF. The variable domain in full, completed from reference TRBV19 and TRBJ2-7, reads DGGITQSPKYLFRKEGQNVTLSCEQNLNHDAMYWYRQDPGQGLRLIYYSQIVNDFQKGDIAEGYSVSREKKESFPLTVTSAQKNPTAFYLCASSIVGTGAYEQYFGPGTRLTVT.

This sequence joins TRBV6-5 and TRBJ2-7; D ambiguous. Trimming took off 4 bases at V and 2 bases at J, with 15 bases between the two ends. Germline CDR1 reads MNHEY; CDR2 reads SVGAGI. The CDR3 runs 15 residues. The CDR3 sequence: CASSSKLLPAYEQYF. The DNA for the CDR3 is TGTGCCAGCAGTTCTAAGCTACTTCCCGCCTACGAGCAGTACTTC.

In this sample, this clone turned up a few times. This chain connects TRBV5-1 to TRBJ1-2; weak D call: TRBD1 (5 bases). Trimming cost V 2 bases and J 8 bases, with 13 bases left between them. The CDR3 sequence is 13 residues long. The germline CDR1 and CDR2 sequences are SGHRS and YFSETQ. CDR3 sequence reads: CASSLVGVGGYTF. DNA of the CDR3: TGCGCCAGCAGCTTAGTAGGGGTTGGCGGCTACACCTTC. Together with reference TRBV5-1 and TRBJ1-2, the CDR3 gives the full variable domain: KAGVTQTPRYLIKTRGQQVTLSCSPISGHRSVSWYQQTPGQGLQFLFEYFSETQRNKGNFPGRFSGRQFSNSRSEMNVSTLELGDSALYLCASSLVGVGGYTFGSGTRLTVV.

The rearrangement uses TRBV9 and TRBJ2-2, with D tentatively TRBD2 (5 bases). Germline V gene data show CDR1 as SGDLS and CDR2 as YYNGEE. Trimming removed 0 bases from V and 4 bases from J, with 16 bases in between. The CDR3 contains 17 residues. The CDR3 loop reads CASSVGGPSRGTGELFF. CDR3 nucleotide sequence: TGTGCCAGCAGCGTAGGGGGTCCTAGCCGAGGCACCGGGGAGCTGTTTTTT.

CDR3 loop: CASSVGAGKGNEQFF. The CDR3 DNA reads as TGTGCCAGCAGCGTAGGGGCGGGAAAGGGTAATGAGCAGTTCTTC. The chain combines TRBV9 with TRBJ2-1, with D maybe TRBD2 (6 bases). Trimming took 0 bases from V and 7 from J, leaving 14 bases between them. CDR1 is SGDLS, CDR2 YYNGEE, per germline. The CDR3 has 15 amino acids. Combining the CDR3 with reference TRBV9 and TRBJ2-1 gives the whole variable domain DSGVTQTPKHLITATGQRVTLRCSPRSGDLSVYWYQQSLDQGLQFLIQYYNGEERAKGNILERFSAQQFPDLHSELNLSSLELGDSALYFCASSVGAGKGNEQFFGPGTRLTVL.

This chain joins TRBV7-9 and TRBJ2-1; TRBD1 matches 9 bases. With V trimmed by 1 base and J by 3 bases, 1 base remained unmatched. This CDR3 contains 15 residues. Germline values: CDR1 SEHNR, CDR2 FQNEAQ (reference sequence). CDR3 amino acids: CASSLGTGVYNEQFF. CDR3 DNA sequence: TGTGCCAGCAGCTTAGGGACAGGGGTCTACAATGAGCAGTTCTTC.

V usage is TRBV11-3 and J usage is TRBJ2-4, with a possible D match to TRBD1 (6 bases). V was clipped by 6 bases and J by 0 bases, with 21 bases between them. Germline V lookup: CDR1 SGHNT, CDR2 YENEEA. The CDR3 contains 18 residues. The CDR3 region is CASSPRVTGSLAKNIQYF. CDR3 nucleotide sequence: TGTGCCAGCAGTCCTAGGGTGACAGGCTCTTTAGCCAAAAACATTCAGTACTTC.

A single count supports this clone. The V call is TRBV29-1, the J call TRBJ2-1, with 7 bases lining up with TRBD2. The junction had 8 bases not matched to a gene; V was cut back by 2 bases and J by 4 bases. Per germline, CDR1 SQVTM and CDR2 ANQGSEA. The CDR3 is 15 residues long. The CDR3: CSVELAEALYNEQFF. CDR3 nucleotides: TGCAGCGTTGAACTAGCGGAAGCCCTGTACAATGAGCAGTTCTTC.

Note on this clone: A read error may produce the germline difference seen at one junction end. The chain has TRBV7-2 and TRBJ2-2, with a possible D match to TRBD2 (6 bases). CDR1 and CDR2 from the germline V gene are SGHTA and FQGNSA. The CDR3 length is 15 residues. CDR3 bases: TGTGCCAGCAGCTTAGCTCCCCAGGCCACCGGGGGGCTGTTTTTT. Translation gives CASSLAPQATGGLFF.